This T cell receptor (beta chain) was captured by sequencing in a study of control samples from healthy donors and cancer patients (dated by TCRdb to about 2020). In the case of this clone: Its antigen is not yet known. Qualities for individual bases were not recorded, and no much larger clone is one base off.

Library creation used the immunoSEQ multiplex PCR assay. In its TCRdb copy, this immuneACCESS table keeps in-frame sequences only and misses some clones. Where compared with another copy, unresolved V genes explain less than half of these, and the others have no known cause. This sample gives roughly 120,000 clones in total; about 92% of them show up just once. The top ten constitute about 1.7% of the sample. The V end loses 4 bases and the J end loses 2 bases, and a stretch of 12 bases separates them. Inclusive of the bounding cysteine and phenylalanine, the CDR3 is 14 residues long. Just CDR3 DNA is preserved here, 42 bases in frame from base 1. CDR1 and CDR2, looked up from the germline V gene, are MNHEY and SVGEGT.

Rearrangement joined TRBV6-2 or TRBV6-3 to TRBJ2-7, with no confidently assigned D gene. What was sequenced was PBMCs. The TCR comes from a man in his fifties with head and neck cancer. The nucleotides read TGTGCCAGCAGTTTATCCCAGCGTACCTACGAGCAGTACTTC. Protein translation: CASSLSQRTYEQYF.